The sequence of this TCR beta chain was determined in a study of T cell responses to AZD1222 COVID-19 vaccine. TCRdb's table, derived via immunoSEQ multiplex PCR, lists solely in-frame clones and lacks some. The sample has more than 75,000 clones, over 80% seen once; the top ten hold 6% to 9%. Germline V CDR1 and CDR2: KGHSH, LQKENI. V lost 1 base to trimming and J lost 2 bases, with 12 bases between them. The CDR3 contains 16 residues. This sequence joins TRBV18 and TRBJ1-5; tentatively, D is TRBD1 (6 bases). This clonotype originated in an adult in good health. The sequencing here drew on peripheral blood, taken on day 0 of AZD1222 vaccination. The CDR3 is CASSPQGGGGNQPQHF. The DNA for the CDR3 is TGTGCCAGCTCACCACAGGGGGGGGGCGGCAATCAGCCCCAGCATTTT.